Below are 8 T cell receptor beta chains sequenced from a single sample in a study of T cell clones after liver transplantation (dated by TCRdb to the late 2010s). The library relied on the immunoSEQ multiplex PCR assay. TCRdb retrieved this table from immuneACCESS and kept in-frame rearrangements only. Not all clones are present; in checked studies, unresolved V genes account for under half, and no reason is known for the remainder. The sample data list 68,000 or so clones, and about 91% of these were observed just once. Of the sample, 0.8% to 1% falls within the top ten clones. The sequencing used CD4+ T cells from blood, collected less than 27 months after liver transplant. The receptors were gathered from a human patient who received a liver transplant. After a transplant, not all T cells may be the patient's own; some may come from the graft donor.

The chain uses TRBV29-1 and TRBJ1-2; D is unclear. CDR3 length: 14 amino acids. Germline V CDR1 and CDR2: SQVTM, ANQGSEA. V lost 2 bases and J lost 4, with 14 bases in between. The CDR3, as DNA: TGCAGCGTTGAAAAGGGTCCCTCAGTCTATGGCTACACCTTC. It yields the protein CSVEKGPSVYGYTF.

This chain links TRBV19 with TRBJ2-3, with a possible D match to TRBD1 (6 bases). The germline CDR1 and CDR2 sequences are LNHDA and SQIVND (reference sequence). The CDR3 is made up of 14 amino acids. V was trimmed by 8 bases and J by 3 bases, leaving 15 bases between them. This CDR3 is CASGADRDTDTQYF. CDR3 sequence (DNA): TGTGCCAGTGGGGCGGACAGAGATACAGATACGCAGTATTTT.

This sequence joins TRBV5-1 and TRBJ2-1, with D tentatively TRBD2 (5 bases). Per the germline V gene, CDR1 is SGHRS and CDR2 is YFSETQ. The CDR3 covers 15 residues. Trimming stripped 3 bases from V and 9 bases from J, with 19 bases between. This CDR3 is CASSSRDLATSEQFF. CDR3 sequence (DNA): TGCGCCAGCAGCTCCCGCGACCTAGCTACATCTGAGCAGTTCTTC. Full variable domain (missing parts from reference TRBV5-1 and TRBJ2-1): KAGVTQTPRYLIKTRGQQVTLSCSPISGHRSVSWYQQTPGQGLQFLFEYFSETQRNKGNFPGRFSGRQFSNSRSEMNVSTLELGDSALYLCASSSRDLATSEQFFGPGTRLTVL.

The V gene is TRBV9, the J gene TRBJ2-2; 7 bases are a match to TRBD1. CDR1 and CDR2 (germline): SGDLS, YYNGEE. The CDR3 contains 16 residues. J was trimmed by 7 bases and V by 0 bases; bases with no gene match: 9. This CDR3 reads CASSVAGTVFSGELFF. The CDR3 DNA sequence: TGTGCCAGCAGCGTAGCTGGGACAGTTTTCAGCGGGGAGCTGTTTTTT.

V and J are TRBV6-1 and TRBJ2-3; D gene unclear. Trimming removed 7 bases at V and 4 bases at J, with 9 bases between. From germline, CDR1 is MNHNS and CDR2 SASEGT. The CDR3 covers 12 residues. DNA for the CDR3: TGTGCCAGCAAAAGGGAACCAGATACGCAGTATTTT. It specifies CASKREPDTQYF.

In this sample, this clone turned up once. The chain combines TRBV7-3 with TRBJ2-1; D is unresolved. V lost 3 bases, J lost 0 bases, and 9 bases lay in between. The V gene's germline CDR1 is SGHTA and CDR2 FQGTGA. This CDR3 has 15 residues. The chain's CDR3 is CASSFRAGSYNEQFF. The CDR3 nucleotides read TGTGCCAGCAGCTTCCGTGCAGGCTCCTACAATGAGCAGTTCTTC.

V and J are TRBV30 and TRBJ2-3; D may match TRBD1 or TRBD2 (6 bases each). The V end lost 3 bases, the J end lost 7 bases, and 14 bases lay between the germline ends. CDR1 GTSNPN and CDR2 SVGIG come from the germline V gene (reference sequence). The length of the CDR3 is 13 residues. The DNA of the CDR3 is TGTGCCTGGAGAGGTCCGGGGGCGAATACGCAGTATTTT. Translating gives CAWRGPGANTQYF.

V gene TRBV19 combines with J gene TRBJ2-2; D uncertain. CDR3 length: 13 amino acids. Germline values: CDR1 LNHDA, CDR2 SQIVND (reference sequence). The ends were cut back, 8 bases at V and 6 bases at J, with 13 bases in the middle. CDR3 coding DNA: TGTGCCAGTTGCGCTAGGGTGGCCGGGGAGCTGTTTTTT. Amino acid sequence: CASCARVAGELFF. The full variable domain, rest sourced from reference TRBV19 and TRBJ2-2, is DGGITQSPKYLFRKEGQNVTLSCEQNLNHDAMYWYRQDPGQGLRLIYYSQIVNDFQKGDIAEGYSVSREKKESFPLTVTSAQKNPTAFYLCASCARVAGELFFGEGSRLTVL.